The T cell receptor beta chain described here comes from a study of T-cell memory formation after mild COVID-19. CDR3 length equals 18 residues. J was trimmed by 0 bases and V by 5 bases; bases with no gene match: 11. Germline V gene data show CDR1 as ENHRY and CDR2 as SYGVKD. MiXCR was run by TCRdb on the 5' RACE reads, yielding one entry per CDR3 protein. This table holds about half a million distinct CDR3 sequences, approximately 18% found once. The sample consisted of PBMCs or a T cell subset sorted from them (not recorded which). The chain carries TRBV10-3 and TRBJ2-7, with 12 bases lining up with TRBD1. This clonotype was sampled from an adult woman who had mild COVID-19 (a few samples of this study predate the infection). Cell type and time point are not known. The CDR3 here is CAISPGTGGKGVSYEQYF. CDR3 nucleotides: TGTGCCATCAGTCCCGGGACAGGGGGCAAAGGAGTCTCCTACGAGCAGTACTTC.